This TCR beta chain is drawn from a study of T cells in Graves' hyperthyroidism and ophthalmopathy. The TCR beta CDR3 regions underwent amplification using RNA transcripts as the source. With the HTBI primer set, the TCR CDR3 went through a first round of RT-PCR. TCRdb re-derived calls from the multiplex PCR reads in MiXCR, one entry per CDR3 protein. The data contain 550,000 to 700,000 distinct CDR3 sequences, 14% to 15% of them seen just once; the ten biggest clones take up 4% to 5.5%. Many counts were recorded for this clonotype. The CDR3 has 15 amino acids. The germline V gene encodes CDR1 MNHEY and CDR2 SVGAGI. Trimming at V came to 4 bases and at J to 6 bases, leaving 9 bases not matched to a gene.

The specimen sequenced was blood. The receptor was isolated from a woman in her thirties or forties with Graves' ophthalmopathy. The chain links TRBV6-5 to TRBJ1-5; TRBD1 agrees at 7 bases. CDR3 sequence reads: CASSSRGPLGQPQHF. CDR3 nucleotides: TGTGCCAGCAGTTCAAGGGGGCCGCTGGGTCAGCCCCAGCATTTT.